The clone carrying this TCR beta chain has at least ten counts. The data belong to a study of T-cell reconstitution after alpha-beta-depleted transplantation in children. Using unique molecular identifiers, the investigators prepared the TCRbeta library. TCRdb re-called the PCR reads through MiXCR, storing one row per CDR3 protein. The sample lists 150,000 to 200,000 distinct CDR3 sequences; about 6.4% were seen once. This receptor was taken from a human donor who donated a stem cell graft to a child with Wiskott-Aldrich syndrome. Sequences were derived from PBMCs from the stem cell graft donor, sampled from the stem cell graft.

CDR3 bases: TGTGCCAGCAGCCAATGGATAGACCAGCCCCAGCATTTT. This translates into CASSQWIDQPQHF. This chain links TRBV16 with TRBJ1-5; D is uncertain. This CDR3 region has 13 residues. Per germline, CDR1 KGHSY and CDR2 FQNENV. V shed 1 base and J shed 7 bases, with 8 bases lying between them. Complete variable domain (other parts from reference TRBV16 and TRBJ1-5): GEEVAQTPKHLVRGEGQKAKLYCAPIKGHSYVFWYQQVLKNEFKFLISFQNENVFDETGMPKERFSAKCLPNSPCSLEIQATKLEDSAVYFCASSQWIDQPQHFGDGTRLSIL.